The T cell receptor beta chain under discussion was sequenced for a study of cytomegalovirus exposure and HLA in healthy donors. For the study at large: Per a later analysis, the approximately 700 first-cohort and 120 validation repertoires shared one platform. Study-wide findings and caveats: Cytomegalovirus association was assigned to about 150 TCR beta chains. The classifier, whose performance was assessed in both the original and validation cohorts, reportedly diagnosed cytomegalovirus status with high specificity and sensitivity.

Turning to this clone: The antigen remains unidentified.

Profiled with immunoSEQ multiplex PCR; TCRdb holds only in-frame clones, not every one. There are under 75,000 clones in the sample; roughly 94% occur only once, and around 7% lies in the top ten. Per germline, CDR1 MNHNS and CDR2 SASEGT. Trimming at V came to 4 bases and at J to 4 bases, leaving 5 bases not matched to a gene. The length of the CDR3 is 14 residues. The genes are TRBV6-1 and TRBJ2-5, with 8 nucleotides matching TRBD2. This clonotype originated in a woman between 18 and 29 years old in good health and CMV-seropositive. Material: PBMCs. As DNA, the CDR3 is TGTGCCAGCAGTGTTAGCCTAGCGGGAGAGACCCAGTACTTC. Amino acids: CASSVSLAGETQYF.